The present TCR beta chain was sequenced within a study of cytomegalovirus exposure and HLA in healthy donors. Study-level background: Prior work identified under 130 million unique TCR beta sequences in 150 million to 200 million T cells.

A word on this clone: Its specificity is unknown.

The PCR employed 60 Vbeta primers together with 13 Jbeta primers. Generated by immunoSEQ multiplex PCR, the TCRdb table keeps only in-frame clones and is missing some. The sample carries around 120,000 clones, around 10% recorded once. This CDR3 has 16 residues. Trimming stripped 5 bases from V and 1 base from J, with 17 bases between. Germline values: CDR1 SGHVS, CDR2 FQNEAQ. Study results and caveats: Later analysis identified over 15,000 TCR beta sequences associated with HLA alleles, using a false discovery rate threshold of 0.05.

The sequence was obtained from a man younger than 40 in good health and CMV-seronegative. Input material: PBMCs. The V and J genes are TRBV7-8 and TRBJ1-1, with a possible D match to TRBD1 (5 bases). CDR3: CASSGDSMGGNTEAFF. The CDR3 DNA is TGTGCCAGCAGCGGGGACTCTATGGGAGGGAACACTGAAGCTTTCTTT.